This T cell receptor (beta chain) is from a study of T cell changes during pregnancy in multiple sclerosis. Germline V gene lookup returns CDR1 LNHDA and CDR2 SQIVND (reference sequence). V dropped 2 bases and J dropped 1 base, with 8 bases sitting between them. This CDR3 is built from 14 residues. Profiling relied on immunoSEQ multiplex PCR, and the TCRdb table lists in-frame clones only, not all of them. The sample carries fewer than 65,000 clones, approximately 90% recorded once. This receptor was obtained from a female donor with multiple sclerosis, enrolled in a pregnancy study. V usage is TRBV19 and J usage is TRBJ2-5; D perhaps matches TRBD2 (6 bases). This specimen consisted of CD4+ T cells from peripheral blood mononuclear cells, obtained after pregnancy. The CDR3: CASSIMGGQETQYF. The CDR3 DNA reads TGTGCCAGTAGTATAATGGGGGGCCAAGAGACCCAGTACTTC. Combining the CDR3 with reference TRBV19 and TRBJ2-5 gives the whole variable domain DGGITQSPKYLFRKEGQNVTLSCEQNLNHDAMYWYRQDPGQGLRLIYYSQIVNDFQKGDIAEGYSVSREKKESFPLTVTSAQKNPTAFYLCASSIMGGQETQYFGPGTRLLVL.